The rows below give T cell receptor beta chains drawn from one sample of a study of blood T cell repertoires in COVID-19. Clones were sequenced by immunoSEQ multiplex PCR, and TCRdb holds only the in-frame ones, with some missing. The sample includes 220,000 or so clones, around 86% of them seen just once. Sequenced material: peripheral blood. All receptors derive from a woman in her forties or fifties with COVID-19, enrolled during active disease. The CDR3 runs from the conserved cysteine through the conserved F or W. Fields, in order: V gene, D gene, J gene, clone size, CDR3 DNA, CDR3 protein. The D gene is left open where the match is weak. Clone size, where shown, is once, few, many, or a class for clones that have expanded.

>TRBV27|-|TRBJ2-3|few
TGTGCCAGCAGTCCAAGACAGACAGATACGCAGTATTTT
CASSPRQTDTQYF
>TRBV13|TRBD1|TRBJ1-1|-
TGTGCCAGCAGCAGACAGGGATGGGGCTCTGGCTCCCCTGAAGCTTTCTTT
CASSRQGWGSGSPEAFF
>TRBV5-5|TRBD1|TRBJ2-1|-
TGTGCCAGCAGCTTAGGTACGGGACAGGGGGGACGGCAGTTCTTC
CASSLGTGQGGRQFF
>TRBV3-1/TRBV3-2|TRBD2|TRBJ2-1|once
TGTGCCAGCAGCCCTATTCGACTAGCGGGGGACAATGAGCAGTTCTTC
CASSPIRLAGDNEQFF
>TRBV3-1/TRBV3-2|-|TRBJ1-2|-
TGTGCCAGCTCCTTAACAGGGAAAACTAACTATGGCTACACCTTC
CASSLTGKTNYGYTF
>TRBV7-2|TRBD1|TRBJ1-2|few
TGTGCCAGCAGCACCGACAGGGTCTATGGCTACACCTTC
CASSTDRVYGYTF
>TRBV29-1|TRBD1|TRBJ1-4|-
TGCAGCGCCCTGGGACAGGGGGCGCGAAAACTGTTTTTT
CSALGQGARKLFF
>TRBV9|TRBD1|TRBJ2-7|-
TGTGCCAGCAGCTCGGGACAGGGGGCATACGAGCAGTACTTC
CASSSGQGAYEQYF
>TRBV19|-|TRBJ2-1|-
TGTGCCAGTAGTATAGCCTCGTACAATGAGCAGTTCTTC
CASSIASYNEQFF
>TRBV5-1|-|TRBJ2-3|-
TGCGCCAGCAGCTTCCGCTTGGGGGCGGTGGCAGATACGCAGTATTTT
CASSFRLGAVADTQYF
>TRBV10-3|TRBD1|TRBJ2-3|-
TGTGCCATCAGTAGAACAGGGGATCGTGAAACAGATACGCAGTATTTT
CAISRTGDRETDTQYF
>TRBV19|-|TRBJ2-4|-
TGTGCCAGTAGTCTACTAGCCAAAAACATTCAGTACTTC
CASSLLAKNIQYF
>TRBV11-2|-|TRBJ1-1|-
TGTGCCAGCAGCTTAATGGGACTTGCGAACACTGAAGCTTTCTTT
CASSLMGLANTEAFF
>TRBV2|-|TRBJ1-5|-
TGTGCCAGCAGTGACAGGGACAATCAGCCCCAGCATTTT
CASSDRDNQPQHF
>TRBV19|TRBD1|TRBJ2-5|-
TGTGCCAGTAGTCCGGGGACAGGGGGCCAAGAGACCCAGTACTTC
CASSPGTGGQETQYF
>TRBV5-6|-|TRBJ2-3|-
TGTGCCAGCAGCTTGGATTCGACAGATACGCAGTATTTT
CASSLDSTDTQYF
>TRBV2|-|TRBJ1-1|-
TGTGCCAGCAGTGAAGGCGGCCTCGGGGGCACTGAAGCTTTCTTT
CASSEGGLGGTEAFF
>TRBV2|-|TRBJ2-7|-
TGTGCCAGCAACCCGGACGGCGGGGCCAGGCAGTACTTC
CASNPDGGARQYF
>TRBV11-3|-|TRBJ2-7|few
TGTGCCAGCAGAGCAGGACAAGGAGACGAGCAGTACTTC
CASRAGQGDEQYF
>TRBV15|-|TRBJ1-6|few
TGTGCCACCAGCATTCAGGGAGGTTCACCCCTCCACTTT
CATSIQGGSPLHF
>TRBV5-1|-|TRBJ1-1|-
TGCGCCAGCAGCTTCCTGGACAGCCGGAACACTGAAGCTTTCTTT
CASSFLDSRNTEAFF
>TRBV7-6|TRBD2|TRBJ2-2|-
TGTGCCAGCAGCCGGCGGACTAGCGGGGGAGGGGAGAACACCGGGGAGCTGTTTTTT
CASSRRTSGGGENTGELFF
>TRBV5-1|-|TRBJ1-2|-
TGCGCCAGCAGGCGAAACCGGGGGTCGGATGGCTACACCTTC
CASRRNRGSDGYTF
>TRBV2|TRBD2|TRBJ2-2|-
TGTGCCAGCAGGACGGGGGGGTGGACCGGGGAGCTGTTTTTT
CASRTGGWTGELFF
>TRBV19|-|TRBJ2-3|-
TGTGCCAGTAGTATTCTGGGGAGAGATACGCAGTATTTT
CASSILGRDTQYF
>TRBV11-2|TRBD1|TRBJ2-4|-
TGTGCCAGCAGCTTTGAGAGACAGGGGGCTATTGCCAAAAACATTCAGTACTTC
CASSFERQGAIAKNIQYF
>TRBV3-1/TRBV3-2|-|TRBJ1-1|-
TGTGCCAGCAGCGTGAGTCTGGGGGCGAACACTGAAGCTTTCTTT
CASSVSLGANTEAFF
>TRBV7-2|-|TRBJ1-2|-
TGTGCCAGCAGCTACCGGGGGAGTACCTATGGCTACACCTTC
CASSYRGSTYGYTF
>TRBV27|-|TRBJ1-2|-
TGTGCCAGCAGTTTATCCCGGACTGGAGGCTACACCTTC
CASSLSRTGGYTF
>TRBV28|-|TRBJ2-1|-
TGTGCCAGCGGGAGCCGCGGAAATGAGCAGTTCTTC
CASGSRGNEQFF
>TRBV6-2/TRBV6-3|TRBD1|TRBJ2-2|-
TGTGCCAGCAGTTACTCAACAGGGGGCACCGGGGAGCTGTTTTTT
CASSYSTGGTGELFF
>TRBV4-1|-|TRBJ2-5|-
TGCGCCAGCAGCCTTCGACAGACCCTCGGGACCCAGTACTTC
CASSLRQTLGTQYF
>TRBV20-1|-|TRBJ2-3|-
TGCAGTGCTAGTATCAGGGGCCGCGGTAGCACAGATACGCAGTATTTT
CSASIRGRGSTDTQYF
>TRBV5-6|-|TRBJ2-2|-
TGTGCCAGCAGCTTGACAGGGAGTGGGCCGAACACCGGGGAGCTGTTTTTT
CASSLTGSGPNTGELFF
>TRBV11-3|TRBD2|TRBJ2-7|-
TGTGCCAGCAGCCTCGGACTAGCGGGGGCGGGGGAGCAGTACTTC
CASSLGLAGAGEQYF
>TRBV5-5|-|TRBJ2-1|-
TGTGCCAGCAGCCCAGAGGGGGACTATCTTGCAAATGAGCAGTTCTTC
CASSPEGDYLANEQFF
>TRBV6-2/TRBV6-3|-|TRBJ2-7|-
TGTGCCAGCAGTCCACTATACGAGCAGTACTTC
CASSPLYEQYF
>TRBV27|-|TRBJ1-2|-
TGTGCCAGCAGTTTATCGGCGACACTGAGTGGCTACACCTTC
CASSLSATLSGYTF
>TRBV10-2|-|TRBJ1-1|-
TGCGCCAGCAGTGAGCAGGGAGGCACTGAAGCTTTCTTT
CASSEQGGTEAFF
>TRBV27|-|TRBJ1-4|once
TGTGCCAGCAGTAAACAGGGTTTAGACGGTGAAAAACTGTTTTTT
CASSKQGLDGEKLFF
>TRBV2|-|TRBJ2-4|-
TGTGCCAGCAGTGAATTGAGAGGACTAGCCAAAAACATTCAGTACTTC
CASSELRGLAKNIQYF
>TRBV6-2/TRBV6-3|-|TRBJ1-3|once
TGTGCCAGCAGTTACTCGAGAGGGGGACCGACAGGAAACACCATATATTTT
CASSYSRGGPTGNTIYF
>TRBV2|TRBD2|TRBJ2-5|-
TGTGCCAGCAGCCCTGGACTAGCGGGGGGGGGAGAGACCCAGTACTTC
CASSPGLAGGGETQYF
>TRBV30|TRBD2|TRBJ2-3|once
TGTGCCTGGAGTGTCGGAGCGGGGGGAACAGATACGCAGTATTTT
CAWSVGAGGTDTQYF
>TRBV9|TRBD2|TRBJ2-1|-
TGTGCCAGCAGCGCACTAAGCGGGGCCTCCTACAATGAGCAGTTCTTC
CASSALSGASYNEQFF
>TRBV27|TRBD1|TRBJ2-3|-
TGTGCCAGCAGTGCCTACCCCACAGGGGCAGATACGCAGTATTTT
CASSAYPTGADTQYF
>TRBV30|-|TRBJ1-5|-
TGTGCCTGGAGTCCGATTGGGATCAGGGAAGGTCAGCCCCAGCATTTT
CAWSPIGIREGQPQHF
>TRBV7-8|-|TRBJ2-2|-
TGTGCCAGCAGCTTGTACGGCAGGGACATGACCGGGGAGCTGTTTTTT
CASSLYGRDMTGELFF
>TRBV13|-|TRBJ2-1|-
TGTGCCAGCAGCTTAGTCCTCCATGAGCAGTTCTTC
CASSLVLHEQFF
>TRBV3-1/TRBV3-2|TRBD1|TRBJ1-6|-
TGTGCCAGCAGCCAAGGGGCAGGGGGTTCACCCCTCCACTTT
CASSQGAGGSPLHF
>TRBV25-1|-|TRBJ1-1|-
TGTGCCAGCAGTGAACCCGCGAGGGCTGAAGCTTTCTTT
CASSEPARAEAFF
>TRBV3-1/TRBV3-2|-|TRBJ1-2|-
TGTGCCAGCGCAATTCAGGGTTATGGCTACACCTTC
CASAIQGYGYTF
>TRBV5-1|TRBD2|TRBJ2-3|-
TGCGCCAGCAGCTTGGGACTAGCGGGGGGGCGTTCTAGCACAGATACGCAGTATTTT
CASSLGLAGGRSSTDTQYF
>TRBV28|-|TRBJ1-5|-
TGTGCCAGCACCCCCACAGGGCCCCTAAATCAGCCCCAGCATTTT
CASTPTGPLNQPQHF
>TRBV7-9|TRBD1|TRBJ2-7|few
TGTGCCAGCAGCTATCCGACAGGGGGAATCGACGAGCAGTACTTC
CASSYPTGGIDEQYF
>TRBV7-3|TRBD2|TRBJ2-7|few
TGTGCCAGCAGCTCCTATGGGGGGGTTTTGTACTTC
CASSSYGGVLYF
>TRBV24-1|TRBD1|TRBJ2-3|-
TGTGCCACCAGTGACACCGGGACAGGGCTGACAGATACGCAGTATTTT
CATSDTGTGLTDTQYF
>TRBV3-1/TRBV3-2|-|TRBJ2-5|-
TGTGCCAGCAGCCAAGTCGGGGGTGGAGAGACCCAGTACTTC
CASSQVGGGETQYF
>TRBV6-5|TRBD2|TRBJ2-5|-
TGTGCCACAGCAACTAGCGGGGGGCAAGAGACCCAGTACTTC
CATATSGGQETQYF